This entry concerns a single T cell receptor beta chain. Its antigen is still unknown. No donor had fewer than one pre-ART PBMC sample or fewer than two post-ART PBMC samples. The V gene lost 1 base and the J gene lost 2 bases, with 13 bases spanning the gap. Germline-derived CDR1 and CDR2 are SQVTM and ANQGSEA. The CDR3 runs to 15 residues. Assay version v3.0 of immunoSEQ was used, and it was run at survey level. Profiling relied on immunoSEQ multiplex PCR, and the TCRdb table lists in-frame clones only, not all of them. The table shows some 20,000 clones, with roughly 88% occurring only once. This sample stems from a study of long-term antiretroviral therapy in people with HIV. Regarding the study as a whole: Someone took the blood between about 2004 and 2017, maybe while older ART regimens were in use. Repertoires in HIV (unlike those of controls) had narrower CDR3 length ranges. Post-ART samples showed increased diversity that remained below transplant donor control levels.

The sequences come from unsorted PBMCs, collected 1.2 years after starting antiretroviral therapy. The J gene is TRBJ2-3, the V gene TRBV29-1; D may be TRBD1 (5 bases). This receptor was taken from a woman aged 40 to 50 with HIV. The CDR3 DNA is TGCAGCGTTGAAGGTGCAGGACATGTCACAGATACGCAGTATTTT. It codes for CSVEGAGHVTDTQYF.